These 20 T cell receptor beta chains originate from one sample sequenced in a study of cytomegalovirus exposure and HLA in healthy donors. PCR employed 60 Vbeta and 13 Jbeta primers. Here immunoSEQ multiplex PCR was the method, and the copy in TCRdb shows in-frame clones only, minus some. The sample yields about 140,000 clones, about 85% seen once. Sequenced material: PBMCs. The receptors come from a boy between 2 and 15 years old in good health and CMV-seronegative.

The chain is built from TRBV23-1 and TRBJ2-7, with 16 positions matching TRBD2. TRBV23-1 is labeled an ORF, and its function is uncertain. V shed 8 bases and J 0 bases; nucleotides not matched to a gene: 10. The CDR3 sequence is 18 residues long. CDR3 sequence reads: CASGTSGGDLKSSYEQYF. The CDR3 DNA reads TGCGCCAGCGGGACTAGCGGGGGGGACCTAAAGAGCTCCTACGAGCAGTACTTC.

The DNA for the CDR3 is TGTGCCAGCAGCTTGGACCTGGACAGTGCCGAGCAGTACTTC. This translates into CASSLDLDSAEQYF. The rearrangement links TRBV13 to TRBJ2-7; D possibly corresponds to TRBD1 (6 bases). Looked up from germline, CDR1 is PRHDT and CDR2 is FYEKMQ (reference sequence). The CDR3 sequence is 14 residues long. Trimming removed 3 bases at V and 6 bases at J, with 15 bases between.

A few counts support this clone. The rearrangement uses TRBV6-1 and TRBJ2-6, with 7 bases lining up with TRBD1. Germline-derived CDR1 and CDR2 are MNHNS and SASEGT. This CDR3 contains 18 residues. Trimming at V came to 2 bases and at J to 0 bases, leaving 7 bases not matched to a gene. As DNA, the CDR3 is TGTGCCAGCAGTGAAAGGGGGACAGTTAGCTCTGGGGCCAACGTCCTGACTTTC. It is translated as CASSERGTVSSGANVLTF.

The chain links TRBV7-2 to TRBJ2-1; perhaps TRBD2 as D (7 bases). Trimming removed 0 bases from V and 4 bases from J, with 13 bases in between. The germline CDR1 and CDR2 sequences are SGHTA and FQGNSA. This CDR3 has 16 residues. CDR3 in amino acids: CASSLARGGVYNEQFF. CDR3 nucleotide sequence: TGTGCCAGCAGCTTAGCGCGCGGGGGCGTGTACAATGAGCAGTTCTTC.

The V call is TRBV11-3, the J call TRBJ2-3, with 8 nucleotides matching TRBD2. Trimming took 2 bases from V and 0 from J; bases not matched to a gene: 4. Germline V CDR1 and CDR2: SGHNT, YENEEA. The CDR3 contains 16 residues. CDR3: CASSLRAGASTDTQYF. The CDR3 nucleotides read TGTGCCAGCAGCTTACGAGCGGGGGCTAGCACAGATACGCAGTATTTT.

The chain joins TRBV6-6 to TRBJ1-6; D possibly corresponds to TRBD1 (6 bases). This CDR3 has 13 residues. Trimming took off 2 bases at V and 10 bases at J, with 9 bases between the two ends. CDR1 is MNHNY, CDR2 SVGAGI, per germline (reference sequence). The CDR3 DNA reads as TGTGCCAGCAGTTACGAGACAGGCTCACCCCTCCACTTT. Its translation is CASSYETGSPLHF.

The V call is TRBV5-4, the J call TRBJ2-3; D perhaps matches TRBD1 (8 bases). V lost 1 base and J lost 3, with 18 bases in between. This CDR3 region has 17 residues. Germline lookup yields CDR1 SGHNT and CDR2 YYREEE (reference sequence). The CDR3: CASSLLQGGPRTDTQYF. The CDR3 bases are TGTGCCAGCAGCTTGCTACAGGGGGGGCCGAGGACAGATACGCAGTATTTT.

This CDR3 is CASRASGSIYYQETQYF. CDR3 DNA sequence: TGTGCCAGCAGAGCTAGCGGGAGTATCTACTACCAAGAGACCCAGTACTTC. This rearrangement joins TRBV19 to TRBJ2-5, with TRBD2 identical over 10 bases. The CDR3 extends over 17 amino acids. V was pared by 9 bases and J by 0 bases, with 13 bases of the junction left unmatched. Germline CDR1 LNHDA, CDR2 SQIVND (reference sequence).

This chain links TRBV5-4 with TRBJ2-7; 7 nucleotides match TRBD1. The CDR3 covers 15 residues. V dropped 0 bases and J dropped 3; count of bases not matched to a gene: 6. Germline loops: CDR1 SGHNT, CDR2 YYREEE (reference sequence). This CDR3 reads CASSLGQGRVYEQYF. The CDR3 bases are TGTGCCAGCAGCTTGGGACAGGGAAGAGTCTACGAGCAGTACTTC.

A few counts support this clone. The chain couples TRBV14 to TRBJ2-1; 11 bases map to TRBD2. The CDR3 is 14 amino acids. Germline V gene data show CDR1 as SGHDN and CDR2 as FVKESK. J lost 4 bases, V lost 5 bases, and 1 base had no gene match. CDR3 bases: TGTGCCAGCAGCGGGACTAGCGGTTACAATGAGCAGTTCTTC. This translates into CASSGTSGYNEQFF.

This chain uses TRBV27 with TRBJ2-5; possible D gene TRBD2, 6 bases. The V and J ends lost 2 bases and 3 bases respectively, with 10 bases between them. The CDR3 is 14 residues long. Germline V gives CDR1 MNHEY, CDR2 SMNVEV (reference sequence). The CDR3 loop is CASSLGGDEETQYF. As DNA, the CDR3 is TGTGCCAGCAGTTTAGGCGGGGATGAAGAGACCCAGTACTTC.

This clone is a singleton in its sample. V gene TRBV28 combines with J gene TRBJ2-5, with D perhaps matching TRBD2 (6 bases). The V gene lost 3 bases and the J gene lost 4 bases, with 15 bases spanning the gap. This CDR3 contains 15 residues. Germline CDR1 MDHEN, CDR2 SYDVKM. The DNA of the CDR3 is TGTGCCAGCAGTTTTCTAGCGTCGGTGGTAGAGACCCAGTACTTC. Its translation: CASSFLASVVETQYF.

The V and J genes are TRBV28 and TRBJ1-1; 8 nucleotides agree with TRBD1. Germline V lookup: CDR1 MDHEN, CDR2 SYDVKM. The ends lost 10 bases at V and 9 bases at J; junction bases unmatched: 19. There are 15 residues in the CDR3. The CDR3 DNA sequence: TGTGCCACAATCGCCCCAGGACAGGGTCGGGGCCAAGCTTTCTTT. Its protein is CATIAPGQGRGQAFF.

On this clone itself: Other nucleotide sequences from this sample produce the same CDR3. The rearrangement uses TRBV7-8 and TRBJ2-7, with 10 bases lining up with TRBD2. Unmatched junction bases numbered 4, after V lost 5 bases and J lost 3 bases. This CDR3 has 14 residues. CDR1 SGHVS and CDR2 FQNEAQ come from the germline V gene. The CDR3 sequence is CASSPPSGSYEQYF. Written as DNA, the CDR3 is TGTGCCAGCAGCCCCCCTAGCGGGAGCTACGAGCAGTACTTC.

The table lists this clone with a count of one. The CDR3 DNA follows: TGTGCCACGGGGGGACTCTACGAGCAGTACTTC. This translates into CATGGLYEQYF. The chain recombines TRBV19 with TRBJ2-7; 7 positions agree with TRBD2. The ends lost 10 bases at V and 3 bases at J; junction bases unmatched: 3. In germline, CDR1 is LNHDA, CDR2 SQIVND (reference sequence). This CDR3 region has 11 residues.

CDR3 residues: CASSLGQYNEQFF. The CDR3 bases are TGTGCCAGCAGCTTGGGACAGTACAATGAGCAGTTCTTC. The V gene is TRBV5-6, the J gene TRBJ2-1; TRBD1 might be the D (5 bases). This CDR3 is built from 13 residues. In germline, CDR1 is SGHDT, CDR2 YYEEEE. Between the trimmed V and J ends, which lost 0 bases and 4 bases, there was a span of 5 bases.

This chain links TRBV19 with TRBJ2-5; the match to TRBD2 covers 7 bases. CDR3 length equals 14 residues. J lost 7 bases, V lost 6 bases, and 11 bases had no gene match. In germline, CDR1 is LNHDA, CDR2 SQIVND (reference sequence). The CDR3 DNA is TGTGCCAGTAGCGAAGTATATACGGGAGGGACCCAGTACTTC. It specifies CASSEVYTGGTQYF.

In the case of this clone: This same CDR3 is encoded by further DNA sequences in the sample. The chain has TRBV11-3 and TRBJ2-7; TRBD2 might be the D (6 bases). Per germline, CDR1 SGHNT and CDR2 YENEEA. The CDR3 has 13 residues. Trimming shortened V by 5 bases and J by 0 bases, and 8 bases separated the two germline ends. The DNA of the CDR3 is TGTGCCAGCAGCATCGGGAGCTCCTACGAGCAGTACTTC. Its protein is CASSIGSSYEQYF.

This clone was seen a single time. At one of its ends the junction is not consistent with the germline gene, which may arise from a read error. Other DNA sequences in the sample encode the same CDR3. This sequence joins TRBV7-9 and TRBJ2-5; TRBD2 agrees at 14 bases. Germline V gives CDR1 SEHNR, CDR2 FQNEAQ (reference sequence). The CDR3 runs 16 residues. CDR3 residues: CASSTGTSGGQETQYF. The DNA for the CDR3 is TGCGCCAGCAGCACCGGGACTAGCGGGGGACAAGAGACCCAGTACTTC.

This clone was recorded a few times. The chain combines TRBV2 with TRBJ2-1; tentative D call: TRBD1 (7 bases). This CDR3 has 14 amino acids. The germline V and J ends were trimmed by 4 bases and 7 bases, with 14 bases remaining between them. Per germline, CDR1 SNHLY and CDR2 FYNNEI. The CDR3 region has the DNA TGTGCCAGCAGTGGCAACAGGGGAGGAAATGAGCAGTTCTTC. Protein sequence: CASSGNRGGNEQFF.